What follows describes a single T cell receptor beta chain. Its antigen is not known. This sample was included in a study of relationships among human T cell subsets. J gave up 2 bases and V 9 bases, and 3 bases lay outside the gene matches. The CDR3 is made up of 12 amino acids. Germline assignment: CDR1 MDHEN and CDR2 SYDVKM. TCR alpha and beta CDR3s were amplified from mRNA by semiquantitative ARM-PCR. Exponential amplification used communal superprimers after tagged nested gene-specific primers in ARM-PCR. Before the second round, exonuclease removed the nested primers. Each CDR3 protein gets one entry after TCRdb re-called the multiplex PCR reads with MiXCR. This table has approximately 15,000 distinct CDR3 sequences, 62% appearing once. Whole-study findings and limits: Substantial CDR3 sharing among Th1, Th2 and regulatory cells suggested stochastic fate choice. Bead sorting may have left some CD4+CD8+ double-positive cells.

This TCR was sampled from a man in his forties in good health. The rearrangement joins TRBV28 to TRBJ1-2, with TRBD1 matching 7 bases. The sequenced material came from total T cells sorted from blood. The CDR3 DNA sequence: TGTGCCAGTATGACAGGGAACTATGGCTACACCTTC. Translating it yields CASMTGNYGYTF.